This is a list of T cell receptor beta chains from one sample in a study of cytomegalovirus exposure and HLA in healthy donors. The table came from immunoSEQ multiplex PCR; TCRdb's copy has only in-frame clones and leaves some out. This sample has approximately 140,000 clones, with 65% to 85% found just once. The sequenced sample consisted of PBMCs. Receptors were obtained from a woman in her late teens or twenties in good health and CMV-seronegative. The CDR3 runs from the conserved cysteine through the conserved F or W. The D gene is left open where the match is weak. Expanded clones get a size class; other rows say once, few or many, or leave the size out.

d_call	v_call	clone_size	j_call	cdr3_aa	cdr3_nt
-	TRBV29-1	-	TRBJ1-3	CSVGVERRNTIYF	TGCAGCGTTGGCGTGGAGCGGAGGAACACCATATATTTT
TRBD2	TRBV4-1	-	TRBJ2-5	CASSQGDSGALETQYF	TGCGCCAGCAGCCAAGGTGATAGCGGGGCCCTAGAGACCCAGTACTTC
TRBD1	TRBV5-4	-	TRBJ2-5	CASSLVRDREETQYF	TGTGCCAGCAGCTTGGTAAGAGACAGGGAGGAGACCCAGTACTTC
TRBD1	TRBV7-9	few	TRBJ2-7	CASPGTGADEQYF	TGTGCCAGCCCTGGGACAGGGGCGGACGAGCAGTACTTC
-	TRBV18	-	TRBJ1-1	CASSTNGESGAEAFF	TGTGCCAGCTCAACCAATGGGGAGTCCGGGGCTGAAGCTTTCTTT
-	TRBV27	-	TRBJ2-7	CASSSTRSYEQYF	TGTGCCAGCAGTTCAACTAGGTCCTACGAGCAGTACTTC
TRBD2	TRBV18	-	TRBJ2-7	CASSRSSGRVFGSYEQYF	TGTGCCAGCTCACGATCTAGCGGGAGGGTTTTCGGCTCCTACGAGCAGTACTTC
TRBD1	TRBV18	-	TRBJ2-5	CASSPPGGEETQYF	TGTGCCAGCTCCCCCCCAGGGGGCGAAGAGACCCAGTACTTC
TRBD1	TRBV6-1	-	TRBJ1-3	CASIPTGGNTIYF	TGTGCCAGCATCCCGACAGGGGGAAACACCATATATTTT
-	TRBV9	-	TRBJ2-3	CASSARDLPTDTQYF	TGTGCCAGCAGCGCCCGGGACTTACCCACAGATACGCAGTATTTT
-	TRBV6-7	-	TRBJ2-3	CASSPSRPPAGRDTQYF	TGTGCCAGCAGCCCTTCACGACCACCCGCGGGACGAGATACGCAGTATTTT
TRBD1	TRBV6-1	-	TRBJ1-5	CASNPGTGQRQPQHF	TGTGCCAGCAACCCCGGGACAGGGCAACGGCAGCCCCAGCATTTT
TRBD2	TRBV25-1	-	TRBJ2-3	CASSPASGMGDTQYF	TGTGCCAGCTCCCCGGCTAGCGGGATGGGAGATACGCAGTATTTT
TRBD2	TRBV7-6	-	TRBJ2-1	CASSLTGGSSHNEQFF	TGTGCCAGCAGCTTAACTGGCGGGAGTAGCCACAATGAGCAGTTCTTC
TRBD2	TRBV19	-	TRBJ2-1	CASSKVAGSYNEQFF	TGTGCCAGTAGTAAGGTAGCGGGGTCCTACAATGAGCAGTTCTTC
-	TRBV2	-	TRBJ1-5	CASSGTGTSSGQPQHF	TGTGCCAGCAGTGGAACCGGGACATCTTCTGGTCAGCCCCAGCATTTT
TRBD1	TRBV6-1	-	TRBJ1-5	CASTRGQGLTQPQHF	TGTGCCAGCACCCGGGGACAGGGATTAACTCAGCCCCAGCATTTT
TRBD1	TRBV29-1	-	TRBJ1-2	CSVRTGARDYGYTF	TGCAGCGTCCGGACAGGAGCCCGGGACTATGGCTACACCTTC
-	TRBV11-2	-	TRBJ2-1	CASSSGGGFLYNEQFF	TGTGCCAGCAGCTCCGGCGGCGGATTCCTCTACAATGAGCAGTTCTTC
-	TRBV5-8	few	TRBJ2-7	CASREKASEQYF	TGTGCCAGCAGGGAAAAAGCGTCCGAGCAGTACTTC
-	TRBV5-5	-	TRBJ1-4	CASSYFPGANEKLFF	TGTGCCAGCAGCTATTTCCCAGGGGCTAATGAAAAACTGTTTTTT
TRBD1	TRBV25-1	-	TRBJ2-1	CASSRDRGDEQFF	TGTGCCAGCAGTAGGGACAGGGGCGATGAGCAGTTCTTC
-	TRBV27	-	TRBJ2-5	CASSLSGGIQETQYF	TGTGCCAGCAGTTTATCAGGGGGAATCCAAGAGACCCAGTACTTC
-	TRBV27	-	TRBJ2-7	CASSTRTNYEQYF	TGTGCCAGCAGTACCCGGACTAACTACGAGCAGTACTTC
-	TRBV29-1	-	TRBJ1-4	CSVDVTGAEKLFF	TGCAGCGTTGATGTAACAGGTGCTGAAAAACTGTTTTTT
TRBD2	TRBV7-2	-	TRBJ2-7	CASSLVGLAGGGEQYF	TGTGCCAGCAGCTTAGTGGGACTAGCGGGAGGGGGCGAGCAGTACTTC
-	TRBV7-8	-	TRBJ1-5	CASNPNSGRQPQHF	TGTGCCAGCAACCCAAACTCGGGTCGTCAGCCCCAGCATTTT